Listed below are T cell receptor beta chains from one sample, sequenced in a study of cytomegalovirus exposure and HLA in healthy donors. Sequencing was performed with immunoSEQ multiplex PCR; in TCRdb, only in-frame clones are kept and a portion is missing. The sample contains some 200,000 clones, approximately 78% of which appear only once. Sequenced sample: PBMCs. The receptors were sampled from a young woman in good health and CMV-seronegative. Each CDR3 is given with its conserved first and last residue. Fields, in order: clone size, J gene, D gene, V gene, CDR3 protein, CDR3 DNA. D genes are given only for firm matches. Some rows have no size entry. The others give once, few or many, or a class for an expanded clone.

abundance: once; j_gene: TRBJ2-5; d_gene: .; v_gene: TRBV30; CDR3aa: CAWTIHPQETQYF; CDR3nt: TGTGCCTGGACGATACACCCCCAAGAGACCCAGTACTTC
abundance: .; j_gene: TRBJ1-3; d_gene: TRBD1; v_gene: TRBV2; CDR3aa: CASTRQGTSGNTIYF; CDR3nt: TGTGCCAGCACCCGACAGGGGACCTCTGGAAACACCATATATTTT
abundance: .; j_gene: TRBJ2-1; d_gene: TRBD1; v_gene: TRBV29-1; CDR3aa: CSVGDRDLFF; CDR3nt: TGCAGCGTTGGGGACAGGGACCTGTTCTTC
abundance: .; j_gene: TRBJ1-5; d_gene: .; v_gene: TRBV15; CDR3aa: CATSLGTGDQPQHF; CDR3nt: TGTGCCACCAGCCTGGGGACGGGGGATCAGCCCCAGCATTTT
abundance: .; j_gene: TRBJ1-2; d_gene: .; v_gene: TRBV28; CDR3aa: CASRRQLGDGYTF; CDR3nt: TGTGCCAGCAGACGGCAATTGGGAGATGGCTACACCTTC
abundance: .; j_gene: TRBJ1-1; d_gene: .; v_gene: TRBV30; CDR3aa: CAWSVANTEAFF; CDR3nt: TGTGCCTGGAGTGTGGCGAACACTGAAGCTTTCTTT
abundance: once; j_gene: TRBJ1-1; d_gene: TRBD1; v_gene: TRBV19; CDR3aa: CASTEGGQGTGAEAFF; CDR3nt: TGTGCCAGTACCGAAGGGGGACAGGGGACGGGAGCTGAAGCTTTCTTT
abundance: .; j_gene: TRBJ1-2; d_gene: .; v_gene: TRBV19; CDR3aa: CASSLRQTTGYTF; CDR3nt: TGTGCCAGTAGTCTTAGACAGACGACGGGCTACACCTTC
abundance: .; j_gene: TRBJ1-3; d_gene: TRBD1; v_gene: TRBV6-1; CDR3aa: CASSRTGGEGNTIYF; CDR3nt: TGTGCCAGCAGCAGGACAGGGGGCGAAGGAAACACCATATATTTT
abundance: once; j_gene: TRBJ1-3; d_gene: TRBD1; v_gene: TRBV15; CDR3aa: CATSRGQGTTGNTIYF; CDR3nt: TGTGCCACCAGCAGAGGACAGGGCACAACTGGAAACACCATATATTTT
abundance: .; j_gene: TRBJ2-5; d_gene: .; v_gene: TRBV9; CDR3aa: CASSAHSNPKETQYF; CDR3nt: TGTGCCAGCAGCGCCCATAGCAATCCAAAAGAGACCCAGTACTTC
abundance: .; j_gene: TRBJ2-5; d_gene: TRBD1; v_gene: TRBV4-1; CDR3aa: CASSQGSGTGNLETQYF; CDR3nt: TGCGCCAGCAGCCAAGGAAGTGGGACAGGGAATCTAGAGACCCAGTACTTC
abundance: .; j_gene: TRBJ1-2; d_gene: TRBD1; v_gene: TRBV7-6; CDR3aa: CASSPQTGNYGYTF; CDR3nt: TGTGCCAGCAGCCCACAGACAGGGAACTATGGCTACACCTTC
abundance: .; j_gene: TRBJ2-7; d_gene: .; v_gene: TRBV5-1; CDR3aa: CASSHNMNYEQYF; CDR3nt: TGCGCCAGCAGCCACAATATGAACTACGAGCAGTACTTC
abundance: few; j_gene: TRBJ1-4; d_gene: .; v_gene: TRBV29-1; CDR3aa: CSVLEGGLEKLFF; CDR3nt: TGCAGCGTCCTTGAGGGGGGGCTTGAAAAACTGTTTTTT